Each of the 8 T cell receptor beta chains below was sequenced from the same sample in a study of blood T cell repertoires in COVID-19. TCRdb keeps only in-frame clones here, not all; method: immunoSEQ multiplex PCR. Here the sample spans about 200,000 clones, approximately 86% being singletons. Sequencing used PBMCs or T cells enriched from blood (not recorded which). These receptors all come from a woman in her twenties or thirties who had been exposed to COVID-19.

The chain is built from TRBV4-1 and TRBJ1-1; TRBD1 might be the D (6 bases). Trimming stripped 4 bases from V and 5 bases from J, with 17 bases between. The germline V gene encodes CDR1 MGHRA and CDR2 YSYEKL. The CDR3 runs 15 residues. The CDR3 DNA reads TGCGCCAGCAGCCGCGAGGGGGTAGGAAATACTGAAGCTTTCTTT. This codes for CASSREGVGNTEAFF.

The rearrangement uses TRBV12-3 or TRBV12-4 and TRBJ1-4; 9 bases are shared with TRBD1. V lost 1 base, J lost 11 bases, and 2 bases stayed unmatched. This CDR3 is built from 13 residues. CDR3 protein: CASSLEGTGKLFF. The CDR3 nucleotides are TGTGCCAGCAGTTTAGAGGGGACAGGGAAACTGTTTTTT.

V usage is TRBV5-1 and J usage is TRBJ1-2; TRBD1 is a possible D gene (6 bases). CDR1 is SGHRS and CDR2 is YFSETQ in the germline V gene. The CDR3 runs 14 residues. Deletions cut 4 bases from V and 4 bases from J, with 14 bases between. The CDR3, as DNA: TGCGCCAGCAGCCCCCAGGACAGCGGCTATGGCTACACCTTC. This gives the protein CASSPQDSGYGYTF.

The chain joins TRBV5-6 to TRBJ1-2; 9 bases line up with TRBD1. Trimming cost V 0 bases and J 4 bases; bases outside gene matches: 7. Germline CDR1 reads SGHDT; CDR2 reads YYEEEE. The CDR3 has 16 amino acids. Written as DNA, the CDR3 is TGTGCCAGCAGCTTGGTTGGGACAGGGTCCCCCTATGGCTACACCTTC. Translation gives CASSLVGTGSPYGYTF.

This sequence joins TRBV18 and TRBJ1-1; 10 bases match TRBD1. Trimming removed 2 bases from V and 9 bases from J; junction bases left unmatched: 15. CDR3 length: 17 residues. Germline CDR1 is KGHSH and CDR2 is LQKENI. CDR3 loop: CASSPGWDRGNGRQAFF. CDR3 in DNA: TGTGCCAGCTCACCAGGATGGGACAGGGGCAACGGGAGACAAGCTTTCTTT.

The J gene is TRBJ2-2, the V gene TRBV27; a possible D gene is TRBD2 (6 bases). V dropped 0 bases and J dropped 2 bases, with 10 bases sitting between them. This CDR3 region has 16 residues. Germline lookup yields CDR1 MNHEY and CDR2 SMNVEV (reference sequence). CDR3 coding DNA: TGTGCCAGCAGTTTATCGCGGGGATCAAACACCGGGGAGCTGTTTTTT. It encodes CASSLSRGSNTGELFF.

The chain couples TRBV28 to TRBJ1-5, with TRBD1 identical over 7 bases. Trimming removed 11 bases from V and 6 bases from J; junction bases left unmatched: 19. Germline lookup yields CDR1 MDHEN and CDR2 SYDVKM. The length of the CDR3 is 16 residues. This CDR3 reads CAGTPQGQLLGQPQHF. The CDR3 DNA is TGTGCCGGGACCCCACAGGGGCAGCTACTCGGTCAGCCCCAGCATTTT.

The chain combines TRBV27 with TRBJ1-2; maybe TRBD1 (6 bases). The CDR3 loop spans 16 amino acids. V shed 3 bases and J shed 8 bases, with 22 bases lying between them. Germline CDR1 and CDR2: MNHEY and SMNVEV (reference sequence). This chain's CDR3 is CASSLSGGATSGGYTF. The DNA of the CDR3 is TGTGCCAGCAGTTTGTCGGGGGGCGCAACCTCAGGGGGCTACACCTTC.